This T cell receptor (beta chain) is from a study of T cell responses to AZD1222 COVID-19 vaccine. Trimming pared 3 bases from V and 6 bases from J, leaving 14 bases between. In germline, CDR1 is SGHDN, CDR2 FVKESK. The CDR3 extends over 14 amino acids. Using immunoSEQ multiplex PCR, the repertoire was profiled, and TCRdb retains in-frame clones only, with some absent. The sample shows about 140,000 clones, under 95% of them seen only once. On this clone itself: Its antigen is unknown.

Study-wide points: Mapped onto spike, vaccine-associated CD4 TCRs spanned it and were dominant at 160-218 and 743-854.

The material was peripheral blood, obtained on day 0 of AZD1222 vaccination. The receptor was derived from an adult in good health. This chain joins TRBV14 and TRBJ1-2; D remains unclear. CDR3 region: CASSQGTLWNGYTF. CDR3 nucleotides: TGTGCCAGCAGCCAGGGTACTCTGTGGAATGGCTACACCTTC. Complete variable domain (other parts from reference TRBV14 and TRBJ1-2): EAGVTQFPSHSVIEKGQTVTLRCDPISGHDNLYWYRRVMGKEIKFLLHFVKESKQDESGMPNNRFLAERTGGTYSTLKVQPAELEDSGVYFCASSQGTLWNGYTFGSGTRLTVV.